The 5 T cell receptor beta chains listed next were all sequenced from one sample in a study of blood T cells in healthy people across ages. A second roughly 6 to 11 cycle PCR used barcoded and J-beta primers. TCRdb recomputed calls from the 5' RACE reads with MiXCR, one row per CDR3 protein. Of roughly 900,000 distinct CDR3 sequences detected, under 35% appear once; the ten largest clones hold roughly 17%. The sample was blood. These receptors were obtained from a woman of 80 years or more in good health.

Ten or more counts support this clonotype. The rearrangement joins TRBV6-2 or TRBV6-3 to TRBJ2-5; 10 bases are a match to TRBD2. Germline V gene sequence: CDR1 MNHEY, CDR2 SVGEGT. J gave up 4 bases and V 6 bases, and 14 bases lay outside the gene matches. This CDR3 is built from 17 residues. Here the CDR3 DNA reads TGTGCCAGCAGACCTATATGGAGCGGGGGGGCCGGAGAGACCCAGTACTTC. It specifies CASRPIWSGGAGETQYF.

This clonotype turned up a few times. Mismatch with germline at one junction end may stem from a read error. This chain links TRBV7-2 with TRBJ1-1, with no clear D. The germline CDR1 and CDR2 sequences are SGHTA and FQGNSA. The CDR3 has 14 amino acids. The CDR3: CVSSLSGLNTEAFF. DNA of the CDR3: TGTGTCAGCAGCTTAAGTGGTTTGAACACTGAAGCTTTCTTT.

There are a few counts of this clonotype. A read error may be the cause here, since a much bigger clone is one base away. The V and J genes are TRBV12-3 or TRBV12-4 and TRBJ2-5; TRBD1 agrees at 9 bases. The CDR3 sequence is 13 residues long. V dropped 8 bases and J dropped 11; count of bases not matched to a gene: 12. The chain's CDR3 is CASRQGVGNEQYF. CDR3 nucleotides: TGTGCCAGCCGACAGGGGGTAGGGAATGAGCAGTACTTC.

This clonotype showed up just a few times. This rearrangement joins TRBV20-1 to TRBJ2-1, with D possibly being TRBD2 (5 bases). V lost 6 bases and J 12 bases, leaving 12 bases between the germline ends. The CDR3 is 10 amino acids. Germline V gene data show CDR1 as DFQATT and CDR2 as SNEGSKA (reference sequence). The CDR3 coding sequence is TGCAGTGCCCCACTACGGGGGCAGTTCTTC. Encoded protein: CSAPLRGQFF.

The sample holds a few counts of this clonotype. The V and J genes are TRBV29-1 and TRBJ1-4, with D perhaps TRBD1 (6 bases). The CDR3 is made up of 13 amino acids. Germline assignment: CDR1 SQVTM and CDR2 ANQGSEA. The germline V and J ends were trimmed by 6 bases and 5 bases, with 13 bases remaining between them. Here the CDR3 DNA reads TGCAGCGTAAGACCACAGGGAAATGAAAAACTGTTTTTT. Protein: CSVRPQGNEKLFF.